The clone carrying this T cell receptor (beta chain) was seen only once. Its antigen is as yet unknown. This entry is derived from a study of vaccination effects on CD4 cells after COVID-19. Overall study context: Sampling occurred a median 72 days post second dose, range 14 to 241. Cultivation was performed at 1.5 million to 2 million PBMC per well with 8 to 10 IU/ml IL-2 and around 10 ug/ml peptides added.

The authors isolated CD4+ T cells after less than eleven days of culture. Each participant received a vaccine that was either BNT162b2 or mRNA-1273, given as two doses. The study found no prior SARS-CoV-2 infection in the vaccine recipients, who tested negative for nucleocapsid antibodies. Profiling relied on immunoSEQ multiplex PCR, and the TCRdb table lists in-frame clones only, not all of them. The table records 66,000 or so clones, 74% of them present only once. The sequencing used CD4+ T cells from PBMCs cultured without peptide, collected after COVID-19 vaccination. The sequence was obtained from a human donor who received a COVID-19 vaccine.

The CDR3 sequence is CATSDGQINQHF. CDR3 sequence (DNA): TGTGCCACCAGTGACGGACAGATCAACCAGCATTTT. The J gene is TRBJ1-5, the V gene TRBV24-1, with TRBD1 as a possible D gene (6 bases). The CDR3 runs 12 residues. Trimming stripped 4 bases from V and 12 bases from J, with 12 bases between. CDR1 is KGHDR and CDR2 is SFDVKD in the germline V gene.